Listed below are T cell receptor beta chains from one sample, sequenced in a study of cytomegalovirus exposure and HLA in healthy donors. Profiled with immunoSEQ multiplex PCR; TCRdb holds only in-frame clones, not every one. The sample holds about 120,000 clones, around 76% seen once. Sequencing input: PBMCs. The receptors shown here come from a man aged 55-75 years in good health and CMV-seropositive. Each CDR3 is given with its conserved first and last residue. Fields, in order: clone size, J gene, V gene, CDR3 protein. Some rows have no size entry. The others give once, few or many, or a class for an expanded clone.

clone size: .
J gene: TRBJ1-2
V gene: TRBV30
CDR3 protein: CACGQVNGYTF

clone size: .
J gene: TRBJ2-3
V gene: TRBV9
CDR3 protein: CASSVVEGGGTDTQYF

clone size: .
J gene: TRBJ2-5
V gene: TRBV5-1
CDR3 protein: CASRGGTGPWRETQYF

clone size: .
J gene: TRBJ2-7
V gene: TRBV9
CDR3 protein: CASSVEGQGFNEQYF

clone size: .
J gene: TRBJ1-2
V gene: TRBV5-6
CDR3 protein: CASSSTGLGYGYTF

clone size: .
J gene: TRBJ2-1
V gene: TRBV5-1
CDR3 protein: CASSKLSGQGDNEQFF

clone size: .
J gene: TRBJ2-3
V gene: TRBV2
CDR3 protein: CASSDEGQGTTDTQYF

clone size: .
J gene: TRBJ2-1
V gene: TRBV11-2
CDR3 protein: CASSLVSGLGYNEQFF

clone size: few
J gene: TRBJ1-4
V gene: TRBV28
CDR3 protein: CASSQGKEKLFF

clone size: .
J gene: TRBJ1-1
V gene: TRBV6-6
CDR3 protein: CASSSQGGNTEAFF

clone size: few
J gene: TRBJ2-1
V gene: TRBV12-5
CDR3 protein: CASGLAYTLRGAYNEQFF

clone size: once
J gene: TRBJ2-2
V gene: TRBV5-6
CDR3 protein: CASSRAGGGAVTGELFF